This TCR beta chain derives from a study of blood T cell repertoires in COVID-19. Overall study: The study drew acute and convalescent COVID-19 samples from the United States, Italy and Spain. PBMCs, B-cell-depleted T cells, or T cells provided the cDNA or gDNA that made up the material.

As processed by the authors: Amplification of reference gene primers provided the estimated nucleated cell counts. The table came from immunoSEQ multiplex PCR; TCRdb's copy has only in-frame clones and leaves some out. Clonal size and the V and J genes are those of that table, whereas D and trimming came from the DNA. The repertoire holds 200,000 to 250,000 clones, with roughly 75% as singletons. V was shortened by 2 bases and J by 0 bases, with 8 bases between the two germline ends. CDR3 length equals 14 residues. Germline V gene lookup returns CDR1 SGHTA and CDR2 FQGNSA. This clonotype was obtained from a woman in her seventies with acute or convalescent COVID-19. The chain couples TRBV7-2 to TRBJ2-7, with TRBD1 as a possible D gene (6 bases). The sample was peripheral blood. CDR3 coding DNA: TGTGCCAGCAGCTTAACAGGGAGCTCCTACGAGCAGTACTTC. This translates into CASSLTGSSYEQYF.